The 21 T cell receptor beta chains below were found in one sample sequenced in a study of T cell responses to AZD1222 COVID-19 vaccine. Sequenced by immunoSEQ multiplex PCR; TCRdb stores in-frame clones only, minus some. The top ten clones hold about 2.2% of a sample with 70,000 to 90,000 clones, roughly 89% of them seen once. Material: peripheral blood, obtained on day 0 of AZD1222 vaccination. These receptors were collected from an adult in good health.

The chain has TRBV5-1 and TRBJ2-2; TRBD2 aligns across 11 bases. The CDR3 loop spans 16 amino acids. V lost 2 bases and J lost 6; bases outside the gene matches: 6. Germline values: CDR1 SGHRS, CDR2 YFSETQ. The CDR3 region has the DNA TGCGCCAGCAGCTTCCTGACTAGCGGGACCGCCGGGGAGCTGTTTTTT. Its protein product is CASSFLTSGTAGELFF.

J is TRBJ1-1 and V is TRBV9; TRBD1 matches at 7 bases. V shed 3 bases and J 5 bases; nucleotides not matched to a gene: 7. CDR3 length: 14 amino acids. Germline V gene data show CDR1 as SGDLS and CDR2 as YYNGEE. The CDR3 sequence is CASSAQQGRTEAFF. The DNA of the CDR3 is TGTGCCAGCAGCGCACAACAGGGGCGGACTGAAGCTTTCTTT.

This clone appeared once. The chain joins TRBV19 to TRBJ2-7, with 7 bases identical to TRBD1. The length of the CDR3 is 17 residues. Germline values: CDR1 LNHDA, CDR2 SQIVND (reference sequence). The J segment lost 7 bases and the V segment lost 1 base, leaving 16 bases of the junction unmatched. CDR3 nucleotide sequence: TGTGCCAGTAGTATAGGTGGGCCGGGACAGCGAACCTTGGAGCAGTACTTC. Encoded protein: CASSIGGPGQRTLEQYF.

CDR3 sequence reads: CASSDRQTGLIGHSPLHF. CDR3 bases: TGTGCCAGCAGTGACAGACAGACAGGGTTAATAGGTCATTCACCCCTCCACTTT. The rearrangement links TRBV2 to TRBJ1-6; 7 bases match TRBD1. The trim removed 3 bases at V and 8 bases at J, leaving 16 bases unmatched. Per germline, CDR1 SNHLY and CDR2 FYNNEI. The CDR3 is 18 residues long.

This clone is a singleton in its sample. The chain has TRBV6-5 and TRBJ2-1; 9 bases map to TRBD1. V shed 3 bases and J 5 bases; nucleotides not matched to a gene: 5. The CDR3 has 15 amino acids. Germline assignment: CDR1 MNHEY and CDR2 SVGAGI. The CDR3 reads CASSYEGQGHNEQFF. As DNA, the CDR3 is TGTGCCAGCAGTTATGAGGGACAGGGACACAATGAGCAGTTCTTC.

This chain uses TRBV3-1 (or the pseudogene TRBV3-2) with TRBJ2-1; 11 positions agree with TRBD2. Germline V CDR1 and CDR2: LGHDT, YNNKEL (reference sequence). The CDR3 runs to 19 residues. V shed 3 bases, J shed 7 bases, and the junction held 17 bases outside the gene matches. This CDR3 is CASSQNSLSGTSGRNEQFF. The DNA of the CDR3 is TGTGCCAGCAGCCAGAACAGCCTGTCCGGGACTAGCGGCCGAAATGAGCAGTTCTTC.

This CDR3 is CASRTWGRRVNTGELFF. The CDR3, as DNA: TGTGCCAGCAGAACATGGGGGAGAAGGGTGAACACCGGGGAGCTGTTTTTT. J is TRBJ2-2 and V is TRBV11-2; the D call may be TRBD1 or TRBD2 (5 bases each). Germline V gives CDR1 SGHAT, CDR2 FQNNGV. V lost 6 bases to trimming and J lost 1 base, with 18 bases between them. The CDR3 runs to 17 residues.

The chain joins TRBV9 to TRBJ2-6, with D perhaps matching TRBD2 (5 bases). Germline-derived CDR1 and CDR2 are SGDLS and YYNGEE. With 1 base removed from V and 0 bases from J, the gap between germline ends came to 8 bases. This CDR3 is 16 amino acids long. The CDR3 DNA reads as TGTGCCAGCAGCGTACGCGACTACTCTGGGGCCAACGTCCTGACTTTC. Its protein product is CASSVRDYSGANVLTF.

This chain links TRBV7-2 with TRBJ2-3, with 9 bases identical to TRBD2. CDR3 length equals 18 residues. V was pared by 1 base and J by 0 bases, with 8 bases of the junction left unmatched. The germline V gene encodes CDR1 SGHTA and CDR2 FQGNSA. The DNA of the CDR3 is TGTGCCAGCAGCTTAGGGGGGACTAGCAGACCTAGCACAGATACGCAGTATTTT. It yields the protein CASSLGGTSRPSTDTQYF.

The chain carries TRBV2 and TRBJ1-5, with D unresolved. The germline V and J ends were trimmed by 8 bases and 0 bases, with 8 bases remaining between them. The length of the CDR3 is 13 residues. Germline CDR1 SNHLY, CDR2 FYNNEI. The CDR3 nucleotides read TGTGCCAGCCGGGCGTATAGCAATCAGCCCCAGCATTTT. Encoded protein: CASRAYSNQPQHF.

The chain employs TRBV6-4 and TRBJ2-2, with D possibly TRBD1 on 5 matching bases. V lost 5 bases and J 1 base, leaving 8 bases between the germline ends. CDR1 is MRHNA, CDR2 SNTAGT, per germline. The CDR3 runs 14 residues. In DNA, the CDR3 is TGTGCCAGCAGTCGCGGACAGAACACCGGGGAGCTGTTTTTT. Protein product: CASSRGQNTGELFF.

The gene calls are TRBV15 and TRBJ2-7; 10 nucleotides match TRBD1. The CDR3 contains 16 residues. The V segment lost 3 bases and the J segment 5 bases; nucleotides outside the gene matches: 10. From germline, CDR1 is LNHNV and CDR2 YYDKDF (reference sequence). The CDR3 loop is CATSRGTGTGVDEQYF. CDR3 nucleotides: TGTGCCACCAGCAGGGGTACCGGGACAGGGGTCGACGAGCAGTACTTC.

The CDR3, as DNA: TGTGCCAGCAGCGCGAGGGGACTAGCGGCGGGGGCAGATACGCAGTATTTT. Amino acid sequence: CASSARGLAAGADTQYF. The J gene is TRBJ2-3, the V gene TRBV9; 11 bases are shared with TRBD2. The CDR3 spans 17 residues. Germline V gives CDR1 SGDLS, CDR2 YYNGEE. Losses at the gene ends were 3 bases for V and 4 bases for J; bases not matched to a gene: 10.

The genes are TRBV3-1 (or the pseudogene TRBV3-2) and TRBJ1-3; D ambiguous. The germline V gene has CDR1 LGHDT and CDR2 YNNKEL (reference sequence). The germline V and J ends were trimmed by 5 bases and 0 bases, with 11 bases remaining between them. The CDR3 is made up of 15 amino acids. CDR3 residues: CASSTARSSGNTIYF. For the CDR3, the DNA is TGTGCCAGCAGCACCGCGCGGAGCTCTGGAAACACCATATATTTT.

The chain links TRBV6-5 to TRBJ2-2; D gene ambiguous. In germline, CDR1 is MNHEY, CDR2 SVGAGI. The CDR3 contains 14 residues. The V and J ends lost 8 bases and 2 bases respectively, with 12 bases between them. Here the CDR3 DNA reads TGTGCCAGCCTTAAAACACTTAACACCGGGGAGCTGTTTTTT. Encoded protein: CASLKTLNTGELFF.

This clone showed up just a few times. The chain uses TRBV27 and TRBJ1-1; TRBD1 might be the D (5 bases). Trimming took off 4 bases at V and 11 bases at J, with 23 bases between the two ends. The CDR3 covers 15 residues. From germline, CDR1 is MNHEY and CDR2 SMNVEV (reference sequence). The CDR3 is CASSSPSRAGLSAFF. For the CDR3, the DNA is TGTGCCAGCAGTTCCCCCTCTCGGGCAGGGCTGTCGGCTTTCTTT.

This chain links TRBV6-5 with TRBJ2-1; D unresolved. The V end lost 0 bases, the J end lost 7 bases, and 1 base lay between the germline ends. Looked up from germline, CDR1 is MNHEY and CDR2 is SVGAGI. This CDR3 region has 11 residues. The CDR3 nucleotides are TGTGCCAGCAGTTACTCTAATGAGCAGTTCTTC. Translation: CASSYSNEQFF.

The chain carries TRBV12-3 or TRBV12-4 and TRBJ1-1; TRBD1 is a possible D gene (5 bases). Trimming removed 3 bases from V and 4 bases from J, with 9 bases in between. This CDR3 comprises 13 residues. CDR3 loop: CASSFGGGTEAFF. The CDR3 bases are TGTGCCAGCAGTTTTGGGGGAGGCACTGAAGCTTTCTTT.

CDR3 loop: CASSPGQLTGELFF. CDR3 DNA: TGTGCCAGCTCACCAGGACAGCTCACCGGGGAGCTGTTTTTT. The V gene is TRBV18, the J gene TRBJ2-2; weak D call: TRBD1 (6 bases). Germline CDR1 reads KGHSH; CDR2 reads LQKENI. The length of the CDR3 is 14 residues. V was pared by 2 bases and J by 4 bases, with 8 bases between.

This sequence joins TRBV28 and TRBJ2-5, with 7 bases that match TRBD2. The J segment lost 1 base and the V segment lost 4 bases, leaving 3 bases of the junction unmatched. The CDR3 is 14 residues long. CDR1 MDHEN and CDR2 SYDVKM come from the germline V gene. The CDR3 DNA reads TGTGCCAGCAGTTCCTTAGCGGGCCAAGAGACCCAGTACTTC. Translating it yields CASSSLAGQETQYF.

The J gene is TRBJ2-3, the V gene TRBV10-3, with D possibly being TRBD2 (5 bases). The CDR3 sequence is 14 residues long. Germline V gene sequence: CDR1 ENHRY, CDR2 SYGVKD. Trimming shortened V by 3 bases and J by 4 bases, and 11 bases separated the two germline ends. The CDR3 DNA reads TGTGCCATCAGTGAATCGGGATCGGCAGATACGCAGTATTTT. It codes for CAISESGSADTQYF.